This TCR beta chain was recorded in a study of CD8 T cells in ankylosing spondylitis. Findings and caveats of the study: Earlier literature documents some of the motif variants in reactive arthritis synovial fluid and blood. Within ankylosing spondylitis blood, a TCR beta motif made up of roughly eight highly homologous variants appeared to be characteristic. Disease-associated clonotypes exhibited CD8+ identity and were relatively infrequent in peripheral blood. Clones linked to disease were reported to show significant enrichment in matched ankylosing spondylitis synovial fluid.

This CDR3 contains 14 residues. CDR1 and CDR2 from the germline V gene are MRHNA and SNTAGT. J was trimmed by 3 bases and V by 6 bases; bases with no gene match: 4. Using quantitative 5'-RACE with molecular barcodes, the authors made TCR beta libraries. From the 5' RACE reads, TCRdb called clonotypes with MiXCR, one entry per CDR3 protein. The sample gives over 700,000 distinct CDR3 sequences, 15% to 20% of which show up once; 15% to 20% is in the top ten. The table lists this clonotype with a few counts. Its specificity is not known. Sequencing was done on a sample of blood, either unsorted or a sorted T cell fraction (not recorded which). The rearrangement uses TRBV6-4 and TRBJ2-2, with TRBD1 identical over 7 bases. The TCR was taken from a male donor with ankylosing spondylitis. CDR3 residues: CASRQGLDTGELFF. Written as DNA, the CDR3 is TGTGCCAGCAGACAGGGGTTGGACACCGGGGAGCTGTTTTTT.